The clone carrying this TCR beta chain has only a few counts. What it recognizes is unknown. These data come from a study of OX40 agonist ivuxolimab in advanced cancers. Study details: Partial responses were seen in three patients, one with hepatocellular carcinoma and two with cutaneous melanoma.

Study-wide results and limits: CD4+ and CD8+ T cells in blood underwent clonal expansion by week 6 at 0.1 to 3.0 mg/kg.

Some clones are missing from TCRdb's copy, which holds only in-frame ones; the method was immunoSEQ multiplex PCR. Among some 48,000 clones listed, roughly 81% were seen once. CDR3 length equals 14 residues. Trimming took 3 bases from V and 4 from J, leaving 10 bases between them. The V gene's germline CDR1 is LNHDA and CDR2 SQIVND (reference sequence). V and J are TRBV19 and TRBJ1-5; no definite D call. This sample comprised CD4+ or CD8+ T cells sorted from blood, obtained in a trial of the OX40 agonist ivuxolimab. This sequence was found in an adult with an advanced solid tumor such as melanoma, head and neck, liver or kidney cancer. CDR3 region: CASSMSGLNQPQHF. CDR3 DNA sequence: TGTGCCAGTAGTATGTCAGGCTTGAATCAGCCCCAGCATTTT.